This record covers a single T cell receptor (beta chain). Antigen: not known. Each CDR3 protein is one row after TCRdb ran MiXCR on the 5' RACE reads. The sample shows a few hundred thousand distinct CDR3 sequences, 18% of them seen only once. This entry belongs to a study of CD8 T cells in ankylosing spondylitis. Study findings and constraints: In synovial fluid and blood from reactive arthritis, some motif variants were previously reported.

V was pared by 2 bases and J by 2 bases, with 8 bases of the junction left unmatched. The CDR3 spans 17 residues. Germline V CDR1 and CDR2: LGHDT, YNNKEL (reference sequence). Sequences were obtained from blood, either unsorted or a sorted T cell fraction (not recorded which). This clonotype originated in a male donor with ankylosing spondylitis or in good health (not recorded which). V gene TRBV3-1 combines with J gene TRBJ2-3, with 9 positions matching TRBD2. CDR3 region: CASSQLILAGDTDTQYF. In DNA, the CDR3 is TGTGCCAGCAGCCAACTGATATTAGCGGGAGACACAGATACGCAGTATTTT.